Shown below are 5 T cell receptor beta chains from a single sample sequenced in a study of T-cell reconstitution after alpha-beta-depleted transplantation in children. As it was prepared, the TCRbeta library received unique molecular identifiers. One entry per CDR3 protein, called by TCRdb with MiXCR from the PCR reads. The data show 500,000 or so distinct CDR3 sequences, about 10% seen once. The material sequenced was PBMCs, mostly from graft donor cells, taken 180 days after TCRalphabeta/CD19-depleted stem cell transplant. All receptors derive from a female patient aged 2 to 10 who had a stem cell transplant for aplastic anemia, so the T cells may come from the graft donor.

The chain couples TRBV28 to TRBJ1-3; the D is unclear. The V end lost 9 bases, the J end lost 0 bases, and 15 bases lay between the germline ends. This CDR3 comprises 15 residues. Germline V lookup: CDR1 MDHEN, CDR2 SYDVKM. CDR3 DNA: TGTGCCAGTGGCCTGGGCAGGCTCTCTGGAAACACCATATATTTT. This encodes CASGLGRLSGNTIYF.

The CDR3, as DNA: TGTGCCAGCAGCTCCCGGGACAACTACGAGCAGTACTTC. Encoded protein: CASSSRDNYEQYF. This chain joins TRBV7-6 and TRBJ2-7; maybe TRBD1 (6 bases). V lost 4 bases and J lost 3, with 10 bases in between. This CDR3 contains 13 residues. Germline values: CDR1 SGHVS, CDR2 FNYEAQ.

The chain joins TRBV12-3 or TRBV12-4 to TRBJ2-7; D call uncertain. The length of the CDR3 is 13 residues. Trimming left V 3 bases short and J 4 bases short, with 10 bases between. Written as DNA, the CDR3 is TGTGCCAGCAGTTTCTGGATTGGGTACGAGCAGTACTTC. Its protein product is CASSFWIGYEQYF.

The genes are TRBV28 and TRBJ1-5; 8 bases agree with TRBD1. The CDR3 length is 16 residues. The V gene's germline CDR1 is MDHEN and CDR2 SYDVKM. Trimming took 4 bases from V and 2 from J; bases not matched to a gene: 7. CDR3 protein: CASSSQGAPGNQPQHF. As DNA, the CDR3 is TGTGCCAGCAGTTCCCAGGGGGCGCCGGGCAATCAGCCCCAGCATTTT.

The V and J genes are TRBV29-1 and TRBJ1-1; TRBD1 agrees at 7 bases. Unmatched junction bases numbered 7, after V lost 8 bases and J lost 4 bases. This CDR3 has 12 amino acids. Germline CDR1 is SQVTM and CDR2 is ANQGSEA. This chain's CDR3 is CSFRQGGTEAFF. CDR3 nucleotide sequence: TGCAGCTTCCGACAGGGAGGCACTGAAGCTTTCTTT.